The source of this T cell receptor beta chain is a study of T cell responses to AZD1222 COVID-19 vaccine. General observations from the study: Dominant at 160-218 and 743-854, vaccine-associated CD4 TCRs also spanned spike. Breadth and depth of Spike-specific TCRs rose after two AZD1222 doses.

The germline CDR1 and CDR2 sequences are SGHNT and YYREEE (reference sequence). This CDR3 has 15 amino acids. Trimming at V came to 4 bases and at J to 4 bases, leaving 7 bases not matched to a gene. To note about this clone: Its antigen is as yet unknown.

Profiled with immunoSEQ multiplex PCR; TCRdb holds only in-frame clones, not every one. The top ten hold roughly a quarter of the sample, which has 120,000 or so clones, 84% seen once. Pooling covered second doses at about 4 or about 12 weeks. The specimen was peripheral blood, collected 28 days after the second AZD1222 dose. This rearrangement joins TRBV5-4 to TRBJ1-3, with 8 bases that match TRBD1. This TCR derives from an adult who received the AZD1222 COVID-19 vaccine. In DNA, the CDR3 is TGTGCCAGCAGCACCCGGACAGGGCCCGGAAACACCATATATTTT. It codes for CASSTRTGPGNTIYF.